A single sample is the source of the 5 T cell receptor beta chains below, sequenced in a study of persistence of HIV-infected CD4 T cells (dated by TCRdb to the early 2020s). Their antigens remain unidentified. The immunoSEQ hsTCRB assay version 4, run in survey mode, was used to sequence TCRbeta repertoires from genomic DNA. Not all clones reach the TCRdb copy of this immuneACCESS table, which keeps in-frame sequences only. Checked studies attribute under half of the gap to unresolved V genes and leave the rest unexplained. This sample comprises approximately 32,000 clones, roughly 82% of them detected only once. The leading ten clones occupy about a sixth of the sample. The sample's treatment or condition, from its label and the paper: suppressive antiretroviral therapy. Cells were stimulated with a pool of overlapping HIV-1 Gag 15-mer peptides at approximately 0.98 ug per peptide per mL. Memory populations depleted of antigen-responding cells were obtained by sorting nonresponding CD40L-negative CD69-negative CD45RO-high memory CD4+ T cells.

This material consisted of CD4+ T cells sorted from PBMCs after 18-hour stimulation, taken from a patient who received antiretroviral therapy. What the cell subset or site label conveys for this sample: CD40L-CD69- CD45RO-high memory CD4 T cells not responding to Gag peptides. These receptor sequences come from an adult woman with HIV who was CMV-seropositive.

This chain joins TRBV7-2 and TRBJ2-7; D is perhaps TRBD2 (7 bases). CDR3 length: 14 amino acids. V was pared by 3 bases and J by 2 bases, with 11 bases between. CDR1 is SGHTA and CDR2 is FQGNSA in the germline V gene. The CDR3 DNA reads as TGTGCCAGCAGCTTTGGGGGGGCTGCCTACGAGCAGTACTTC. Its protein product is CASSFGGAAYEQYF.

This chain joins TRBV7-2 and TRBJ1-1; D call uncertain. With 2 bases removed from V and 1 base from J, the gap between germline ends came to 8 bases. CDR1 is SGHTA and CDR2 is FQGNSA in the germline V gene. The CDR3 contains 14 residues. CDR3 amino acids: CASSLQQTNTEAFF. The DNA for the CDR3 is TGTGCCAGCAGCTTACAGCAAACGAACACTGAAGCTTTCTTT.

This chain uses TRBV5-6 with TRBJ1-3, with D unresolved. This CDR3 is 17 amino acids long. Germline CDR1 is SGHDT and CDR2 is YYEEEE. V was cut by 1 base and J by 0 bases, with 14 bases left in between. CDR3 residues: CASSLYEGRSSGNTIYF. The CDR3 nucleotides read TGTGCCAGCAGCTTGTATGAGGGCAGAAGCTCTGGAAACACCATATATTTT.

This clone came up once. V usage is TRBV19 and J usage is TRBJ2-7, with 10 bases identical to TRBD1. CDR1 and CDR2 from the germline V gene are LNHDA and SQIVND (reference sequence). Trimming cost V 4 bases and J 3 bases; bases outside gene matches: 9. This CDR3 contains 16 residues. The CDR3 is CASSTSGTGENYEQYF. The CDR3 nucleotides are TGTGCCAGTAGTACGTCCGGGACAGGGGAGAACTACGAGCAGTACTTC.

V is TRBV29-1 and J is TRBJ1-1; D might be TRBD1 (5 bases). Trimming left V 6 bases short and J 0 bases short, with 11 bases between. Germline V gene sequence: CDR1 SQVTM, CDR2 ANQGSEA. This CDR3 has 13 residues. The CDR3 loop is CSVLGRLNTEAFF. The CDR3 nucleotides read TGCAGCGTCCTGGGGCGGCTGAACACTGAAGCTTTCTTT.